Listed here is a single TCR beta chain. This sample is part of a study of blood T cells in healthy people across ages. The second PCR ran roughly 6 to 12 cycles with a sample-barcoded 5' primer and J-beta primers. Template switching added a 12-random-nucleotide identifier to every cDNA molecule. TCRdb processed the 5' RACE reads anew with MiXCR; each CDR3 protein has one entry. Of about 570,000 distinct CDR3 sequences in the sample, about a quarter are singletons; the top ten hold over 3.5%. The CDR3 runs to 12 residues. V dropped 11 bases and J dropped 6; count of bases not matched to a gene: 7. CDR1 ENHRY and CDR2 SYGVKD come from the germline V gene. These data also formed part of another study, on T cells of mothers and their children. That report notes: Addition of sample barcodes and 2-4 random nucleotides occurred through the M1S primer of the second PCR. Pairs that are related and pairs that are unrelated have TCR recombination output shaped similarly by thymic selection.

This receptor was obtained from a boy between 2 and 10 years old in good health. The sample comprised blood. This chain uses TRBV10-3 with TRBJ1-2; 9 bases map to TRBD1. CDR3 amino acids: CAVTGQGHGYTF. The CDR3 nucleotides read TGTGCCGTCACGGGACAGGGACATGGCTACACCTTC.